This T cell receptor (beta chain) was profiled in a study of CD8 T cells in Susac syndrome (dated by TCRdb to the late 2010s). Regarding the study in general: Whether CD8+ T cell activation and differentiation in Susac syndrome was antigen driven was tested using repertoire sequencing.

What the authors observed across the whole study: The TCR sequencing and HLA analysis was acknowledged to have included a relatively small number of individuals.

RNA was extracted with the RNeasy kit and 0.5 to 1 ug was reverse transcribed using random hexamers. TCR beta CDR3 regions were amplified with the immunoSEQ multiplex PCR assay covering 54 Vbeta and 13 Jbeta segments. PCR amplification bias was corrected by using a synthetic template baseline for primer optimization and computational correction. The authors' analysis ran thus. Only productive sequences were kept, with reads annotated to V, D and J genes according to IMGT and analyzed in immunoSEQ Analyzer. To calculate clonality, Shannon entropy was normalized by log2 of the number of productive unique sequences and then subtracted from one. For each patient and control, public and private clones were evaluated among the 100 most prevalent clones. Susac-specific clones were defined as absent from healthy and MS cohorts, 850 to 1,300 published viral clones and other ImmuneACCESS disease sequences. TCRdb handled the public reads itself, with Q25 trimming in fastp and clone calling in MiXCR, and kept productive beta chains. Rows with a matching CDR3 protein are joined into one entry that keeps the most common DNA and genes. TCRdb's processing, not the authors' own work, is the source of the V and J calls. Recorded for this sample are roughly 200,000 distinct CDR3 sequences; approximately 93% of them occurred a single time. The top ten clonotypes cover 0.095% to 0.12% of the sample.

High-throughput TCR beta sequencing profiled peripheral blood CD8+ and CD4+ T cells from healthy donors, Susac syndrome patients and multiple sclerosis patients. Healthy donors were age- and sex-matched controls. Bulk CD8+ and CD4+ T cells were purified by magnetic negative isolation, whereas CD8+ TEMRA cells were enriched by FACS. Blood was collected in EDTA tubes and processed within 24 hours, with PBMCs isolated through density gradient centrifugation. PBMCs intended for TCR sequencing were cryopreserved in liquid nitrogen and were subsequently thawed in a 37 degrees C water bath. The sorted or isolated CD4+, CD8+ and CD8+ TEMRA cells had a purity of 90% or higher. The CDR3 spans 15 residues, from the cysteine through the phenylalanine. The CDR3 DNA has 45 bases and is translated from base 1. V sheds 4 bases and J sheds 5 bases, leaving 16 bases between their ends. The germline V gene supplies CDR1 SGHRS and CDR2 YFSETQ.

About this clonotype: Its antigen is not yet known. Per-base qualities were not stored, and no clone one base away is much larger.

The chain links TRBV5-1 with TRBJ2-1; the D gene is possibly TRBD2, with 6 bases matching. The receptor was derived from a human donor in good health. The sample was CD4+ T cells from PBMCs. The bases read TGCGCCAGCAGCCCGGGACTCCTTCCTCACAATGAGCAGTTCTTC. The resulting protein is CASSPGLLPHNEQFF.